The rows below give T cell receptor beta chains drawn from one sample of a study of T cell responses to AZD1222 COVID-19 vaccine. Assay used: immunoSEQ multiplex PCR; TCRdb lists only in-frame clones, some missing. The sample lists tens of thousands of clones; approximately 89% were seen once. The sequenced sample was peripheral blood, obtained on day 0 of AZD1222 vaccination. All receptors derive from an adult in good health. The CDR3 runs from the conserved cysteine through the conserved F or W. D genes are given only for firm matches. A row's size may be missing; if present it is once, few, many or a size class.

clone size: NA
D gene: NA
V gene: TRBV6-1
J gene: TRBJ1-2
CDR3 protein: CASSEVEGLMGYTF
CDR3 DNA: TGTGCCAGCAGTGAAGTGGAGGGGCTCATGGGCTACACCTTC

clone size: NA
D gene: TRBD2
V gene: TRBV3-1/TRBV3-2
J gene: TRBJ2-7
CDR3 protein: CASRQTSGGKEQYF
CDR3 DNA: TGTGCCAGCAGGCAAACTAGCGGGGGCAAAGAGCAGTACTTC

clone size: once
D gene: TRBD2
V gene: TRBV9
J gene: TRBJ2-5
CDR3 protein: CASSVVPGGQETQYF
CDR3 DNA: TGTGCCAGCAGCGTAGTACCGGGGGGCCAAGAGACCCAGTACTTC

clone size: NA
D gene: NA
V gene: TRBV7-2
J gene: TRBJ1-1
CDR3 protein: CASSFQQGLSAEAFF
CDR3 DNA: TGTGCCAGCAGCTTCCAACAGGGTCTTAGCGCTGAAGCTTTCTTT

clone size: NA
D gene: NA
V gene: TRBV7-2
J gene: TRBJ2-2
CDR3 protein: CASSPGTLRSTGELFF
CDR3 DNA: TGTGCCAGCAGCCCTGGGACCCTAAGGAGCACCGGGGAGCTGTTTTTT

clone size: few
D gene: TRBD1
V gene: TRBV29-1
J gene: TRBJ2-5
CDR3 protein: CSVGTGGGGETQYF
CDR3 DNA: TGCAGCGTCGGGACAGGGGGCGGAGGAGAGACCCAGTACTTC

clone size: NA
D gene: NA
V gene: TRBV18
J gene: TRBJ1-4
CDR3 protein: CASSPRPFNEKLFF
CDR3 DNA: TGTGCCAGCTCACCGCGACCGTTTAATGAAAAACTGTTTTTT

clone size: NA
D gene: NA
V gene: TRBV19
J gene: TRBJ1-2
CDR3 protein: CASSAGPGYTF
CDR3 DNA: TGTGCCAGTAGTGCAGGGCCGGGCTACACCTTC

clone size: NA
D gene: NA
V gene: TRBV7-2
J gene: TRBJ1-5
CDR3 protein: CASSLAGGPQPQHF
CDR3 DNA: TGTGCCAGCAGCTTAGCGGGGGGGCCGCAGCCCCAGCATTTT

clone size: NA
D gene: NA
V gene: TRBV6-4
J gene: TRBJ2-1
CDR3 protein: CASSDPKVRTLTYNEQFF
CDR3 DNA: TGTGCCAGCAGTGACCCCAAGGTGAGGACCCTCACCTACAATGAGCAGTTCTTC

clone size: NA
D gene: NA
V gene: TRBV6-2/TRBV6-3
J gene: TRBJ2-7
CDR3 protein: CASSPVPGLSYEQYF
CDR3 DNA: TGTGCCAGCAGTCCCGTACCGGGACTTTCCTACGAGCAGTACTTC

clone size: NA
D gene: TRBD2
V gene: TRBV5-4
J gene: TRBJ2-7
CDR3 protein: CASSRGLDYEQYF
CDR3 DNA: TGTGCCAGCAGCAGGGGACTAGACTACGAGCAGTACTTC

clone size: NA
D gene: NA
V gene: TRBV7-2
J gene: TRBJ2-3
CDR3 protein: CASNPPGSTDTQYF
CDR3 DNA: TGTGCCAGTAATCCCCCGGGAAGCACAGATACGCAGTATTTT

clone size: few
D gene: TRBD2
V gene: TRBV4-1
J gene: TRBJ2-7
CDR3 protein: CASSRTGLAGASGSYEQYF
CDR3 DNA: TGCGCCAGCAGCCGAACGGGACTAGCGGGGGCTTCGGGCTCCTACGAGCAGTACTTC

clone size: NA
D gene: TRBD1
V gene: TRBV6-6
J gene: TRBJ2-6
CDR3 protein: CASSHGQGRSGANVLTF
CDR3 DNA: TGTGCCAGCAGTCACGGACAGGGTAGGTCCGGGGCCAACGTCCTGACTTTC

clone size: NA
D gene: NA
V gene: TRBV3-1/TRBV3-2
J gene: TRBJ1-2
CDR3 protein: CASSQETRGESSYGYTF
CDR3 DNA: TGTGCCAGCAGCCAAGAAACCCGCGGGGAGTCGAGCTATGGCTACACCTTC

clone size: NA
D gene: NA
V gene: TRBV5-1
J gene: TRBJ2-7
CDR3 protein: CASSPGDGPGEQYF
CDR3 DNA: TGCGCCAGCAGCCCTGGGGACGGACCTGGCGAGCAGTACTTC

clone size: NA
D gene: NA
V gene: TRBV9
J gene: TRBJ2-5
CDR3 protein: CASSVEGWGGLQETQYF
CDR3 DNA: TGTGCCAGCAGCGTAGAGGGTTGGGGCGGGTTACAAGAGACCCAGTACTTC

clone size: NA
D gene: TRBD2
V gene: TRBV6-6
J gene: TRBJ2-3
CDR3 protein: CASSYTSGRGTDTQYF
CDR3 DNA: TGTGCCAGCAGTTACACTAGCGGGAGAGGCACAGATACGCAGTATTTT

clone size: once
D gene: NA
V gene: TRBV7-9
J gene: TRBJ2-2
CDR3 protein: CASSRSGTENTGELFF
CDR3 DNA: TGTGCCAGCAGCCGAAGCGGGACAGAGAACACCGGGGAGCTGTTTTTT